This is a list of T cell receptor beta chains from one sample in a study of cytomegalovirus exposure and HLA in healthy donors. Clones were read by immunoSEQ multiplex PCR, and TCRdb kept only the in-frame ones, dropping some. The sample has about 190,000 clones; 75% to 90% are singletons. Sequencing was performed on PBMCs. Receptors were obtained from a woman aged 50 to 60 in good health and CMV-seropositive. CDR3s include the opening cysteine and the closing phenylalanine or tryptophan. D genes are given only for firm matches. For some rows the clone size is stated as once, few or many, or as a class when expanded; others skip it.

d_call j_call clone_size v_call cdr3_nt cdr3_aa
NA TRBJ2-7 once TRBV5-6 TGTGCCAGCAGCTTATTTCAAGCGATCTCCTACGAGCAGTACTTC CASSLFQAISYEQYF
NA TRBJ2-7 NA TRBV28 TGTGCCAGCAGTTCCTCCTCCTACGAGCAGTACTTC CASSSSSYEQYF
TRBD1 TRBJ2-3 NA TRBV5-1 TGCGCCAGCAGCGTTCCCGGGACAGGGGGCCCAGATACGCAGTATTTT CASSVPGTGGPDTQYF
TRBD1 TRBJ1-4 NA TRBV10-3 TGTGCCATCAGTGAGAGACAGGGGAATGAAAAACTGTTTTTT CAISERQGNEKLFF
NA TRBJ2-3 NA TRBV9 TGTGCCAGCAGCGTTTGGCGGGGAGGCACAGATACGCAGTATTTT CASSVWRGGTDTQYF
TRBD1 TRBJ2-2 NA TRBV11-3 TGTGCCAGCAGCTGGCTGGGGACAGGGAACACCGGGGAGCTGTTTTTT CASSWLGTGNTGELFF
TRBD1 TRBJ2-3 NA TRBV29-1 TGCAGCGTTGAAGACTCCGGGACAGGGAGCACAGATACGCAGTATTTT CSVEDSGTGSTDTQYF
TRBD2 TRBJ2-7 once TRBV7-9 TGTGCCAGCAGCTCCTCCCGTAGCGGGGGGTCCCTCTACGAGCAGTACTTC CASSSSRSGGSLYEQYF
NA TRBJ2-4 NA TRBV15 TGTGCCACCAGCAGAGACAGGGGTTCCATTCAGTACTTC CATSRDRGSIQYF
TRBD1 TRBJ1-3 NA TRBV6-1 TGTGCCAACAGTGACGGGACAGGGTTCTCTGGAAACACCATATATTTT CANSDGTGFSGNTIYF
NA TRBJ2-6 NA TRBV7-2 TGTGCCAGCAGCTTAGATGGCCCGGGGGCCAACGTCCTGACTTTC CASSLDGPGANVLTF
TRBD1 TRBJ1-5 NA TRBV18 TGTGCCAGCTCACCTACCCGACAGGGTTCCGAGCCCCAGCATTTT CASSPTRQGSEPQHF
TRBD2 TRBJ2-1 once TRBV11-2 TGTGCCAGCAGCTTAGGGTGGACTAGCGGGGGGGACGAGCAGTTCTTC CASSLGWTSGGDEQFF
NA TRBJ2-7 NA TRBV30 TGTGCCTGGAGTTCCAGGGGTGACGAGCAGTACTTC CAWSSRGDEQYF
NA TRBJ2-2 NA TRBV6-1 TGTGCCAGCAGTGAATACTTACAGCAGCCCCTATGGCTGTTTTTT CASSEYLQQPLWLFF
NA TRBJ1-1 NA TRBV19 TGTGCCAGTAGTATATTAGGCAGGGGAGAGACTGAAGCTTTCTTT CASSILGRGETEAFF
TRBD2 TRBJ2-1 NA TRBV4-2 TGTGCCAGCAGCCAAGTCACGGGGGGGGGCTTAAATGAGCAGTTCTTC CASSQVTGGGLNEQFF
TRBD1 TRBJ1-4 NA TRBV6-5 TGTGCCAGCAGTGAAGGGGGCCGGAATGAAAAACTGTTTTTT CASSEGGRNEKLFF
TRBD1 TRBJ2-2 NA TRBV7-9 TGTTCCAGCAGCTTAAATGGACAGGGGAACACCGGGGAGCTGTTTTTT CSSSLNGQGNTGELFF
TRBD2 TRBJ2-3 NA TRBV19 TGTGCCAGTAGTGTAGCGGGGGGGATAGATACGCAGTATTTT CASSVAGGIDTQYF
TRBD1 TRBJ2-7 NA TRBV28 TGTGCCAGCAGATCTGCGGAGGACAGGTACTACGAGCAGTACTTC CASRSAEDRYYEQYF
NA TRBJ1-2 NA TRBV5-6 TGTGCCAGCAGCTTGGCGCGGGGGAACAGCTATGGCTACACCTTC CASSLARGNSYGYTF
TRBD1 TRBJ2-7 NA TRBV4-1 TGCGCCAGCAGCCAAGGACAGGGTAGGGAGCAGTACTTC CASSQGQGREQYF
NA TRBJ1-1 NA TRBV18 TGTGCCAGCTCACCATACTCCGAGGGCACAGCTTTCTTT CASSPYSEGTAFF